This TCR beta chain derives from a study of patients and donors after allogeneic stem cell transplantation. This CDR3 contains 15 residues. J gave up 8 bases and V 4 bases, and 10 bases lay outside the gene matches. Germline CDR1 and CDR2: SGHTA and FQGTGA. TCRdb re-analysed the RT-PCR reads in MiXCR, keeping a single row per CDR3 protein. There are about 25,000 distinct CDR3 sequences in the sample; approximately 43% occur only once, and 60% to 85% lies in the top ten. The sequenced sample consisted of blood, either unsorted or a sorted T cell fraction (not recorded which). The origin of this receptor is a human donor who was either an allogeneic HSCT recipient or a stem cell or donor lymphocyte infusion donor (not recorded which). It is not recorded whose cells these are; they may come from a transplant donor. This chain uses TRBV7-3 with TRBJ1-4; 7 nucleotides match TRBD1. DNA for the CDR3: TGTGCCAGCAGCTCCACAGGGGCAAAGGGGGAAAAACTGTTTTTT. This sequence encodes CASSSTGAKGEKLFF.